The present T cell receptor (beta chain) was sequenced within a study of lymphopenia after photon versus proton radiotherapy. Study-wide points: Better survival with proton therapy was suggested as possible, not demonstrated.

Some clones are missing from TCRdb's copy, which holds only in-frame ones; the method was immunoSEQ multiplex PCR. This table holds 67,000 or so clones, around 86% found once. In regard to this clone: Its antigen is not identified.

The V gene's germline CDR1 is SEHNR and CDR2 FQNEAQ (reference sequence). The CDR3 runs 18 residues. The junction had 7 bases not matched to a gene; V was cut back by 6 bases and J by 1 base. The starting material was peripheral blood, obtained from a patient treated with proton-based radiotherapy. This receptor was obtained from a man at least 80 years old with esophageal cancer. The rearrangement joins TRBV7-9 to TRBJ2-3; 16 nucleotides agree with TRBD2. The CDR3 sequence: CASRPGLAGGLGTDTQYF. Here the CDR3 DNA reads TGTGCCAGCAGACCGGGACTAGCGGGAGGGCTGGGCACAGATACGCAGTATTTT.